Shown below are 8 T cell receptor beta chains from a single sample sequenced in a study of Ad26.COV2.S vaccination and SARS-CoV-2 variants (dated by TCRdb to 2020 to 2022). The sample's treatment or condition label, decoded: approximately 18 received Ad26.COV2.S at low or high dose, single or two shots; about 5 received placebo; per-sample allocation not given. Repertoires of vaccine and placebo recipients were sequenced from samples collected on day 63 after the first injection. The library relied on the immunoSEQ multiplex PCR assay. TCRdb took over this immuneACCESS table, retaining in-frame rearrangements with V and J assigned. Such tables are incomplete; in checked studies, under half of the missing clones stem from an unresolved V gene, and the remainder is unexplained. The sample data list about 400,000 clones, and 88% of these were observed just once. 3.5% of the sample is held by the ten biggest clonotypes.

This sample comprised peripheral blood, obtained in a trial of Ad26.COV2.S vaccine versus placebo. These receptors were collected from a person between 18 and 59 years old who received the Ad26.COV2.S COVID-19 vaccine or a placebo.

The chain couples TRBV6-5 to TRBJ1-1; tentative D call: TRBD1 (6 bases). V was pared by 6 bases and J by 6 bases, with 14 bases between. CDR3 length: 13 amino acids. Germline CDR1 reads MNHEY; CDR2 reads SVGAGI. CDR3 coding DNA: TGTGCCAGCAGCCCGAACAGGGTCGCTGAAGCTTTCTTT. This encodes CASSPNRVAEAFF.

There are a few counts of this clone. J is TRBJ1-5 and V is TRBV5-7; 9 bases match TRBD1. TRBV5-7 is an ORF, and what it does is uncertain. V was pared by 8 bases and J by 2 bases, with 8 bases of the junction left unmatched. CDR3 length equals 15 residues. The CDR3 region is CARTGGSFGNQPQHF. The CDR3 nucleotides read TGTGCCAGAACAGGGGGCAGTTTCGGCAATCAGCCCCAGCATTTT.

There are a few counts of this clone. V usage is TRBV18 and J usage is TRBJ1-6, with TRBD1 matching over 11 bases. With V trimmed by 0 bases and J by 10 bases, 5 bases remained unmatched. CDR3 length equals 16 residues. CDR1 is KGHSH and CDR2 is LQKENI in the germline V gene. The CDR3 region is CASSPPGQGGRSPLHF. DNA of the CDR3: TGTGCCAGCTCACCACCGGGACAGGGGGGACGATCACCCCTCCACTTT. Using reference TRBV18 and TRBJ1-6 for the parts outside the CDR3, the full variable domain is NAGVMQNPRHLVRRRGQEARLRCSPMKGHSHVYWYRQLPEEGLKFMVYLQKENIIDESGMPKERFSAEFPKEGPSILRIQQVVRGDSAAYFCASSPPGQGGRSPLHFGNGTRLTVT.

This clone was found once. This chain joins TRBV11-3 and TRBJ1-3; D perhaps matches TRBD1 (6 bases). Germline lookup yields CDR1 SGHNT and CDR2 YENEEA. This CDR3 is built from 13 residues. V was shortened by 3 bases and J by 6 bases, with 9 bases between the two germline ends. The CDR3: CASSLGHKNTIYF. DNA for the CDR3: TGTGCCAGCAGCTTGGGACACAAAAACACCATATATTTT.

The CDR3 reads CASSQDPVSQYF. CDR3 DNA: TGTGCCAGCAGCCAAGATCCCGTGTCCCAGTACTTC. The rearrangement links TRBV3-1 (or the pseudogene TRBV3-2) to TRBJ2-5; D is unresolved. V was shortened by 0 bases and J by 9 bases, with 8 bases between the two germline ends. The CDR3 runs to 12 residues. Germline V lookup: CDR1 LGHDT, CDR2 YNNKEL (reference sequence).

CDR3 sequence (DNA): TGTGCCAGCAGTGAGGTGGACAGGGGATTTTCCGAGCAGTACTTC. This translates into CASSEVDRGFSEQYF. The rearrangement joins TRBV6-1 to TRBJ2-7; 9 positions match TRBD1. Per the germline V gene, CDR1 is MNHNS and CDR2 is SASEGT. V shed 3 bases and J 6 bases; nucleotides not matched to a gene: 9. The CDR3 consists of 15 residues.

The CDR3 spells CASSEPGGSGGPETQYF. In nucleotides, the CDR3 is TGCGCCAGCAGTGAGCCCGGAGGTAGCGGGGGGCCCGAGACCCAGTACTTC. This rearrangement joins TRBV10-2 to TRBJ2-5; 10 bases line up with TRBD2. The germline V gene encodes CDR1 WSHSY and CDR2 SAAADI. Trimming removed 2 bases from V and 5 bases from J; junction bases left unmatched: 11. This CDR3 is built from 17 residues.

The V and J genes are TRBV7-8 and TRBJ1-2, with D possibly TRBD1 on 5 matching bases. V lost 1 base and J 4 bases, leaving 10 bases between the germline ends. The CDR3 consists of 14 residues. Germline V gene data show CDR1 as SGHVS and CDR2 as FQNEAQ. CDR3 sequence: CASSLGQGLYGYTF. The CDR3 DNA is TGTGCCAGCAGCTTAGGGCAGGGACTCTATGGCTACACCTTC.